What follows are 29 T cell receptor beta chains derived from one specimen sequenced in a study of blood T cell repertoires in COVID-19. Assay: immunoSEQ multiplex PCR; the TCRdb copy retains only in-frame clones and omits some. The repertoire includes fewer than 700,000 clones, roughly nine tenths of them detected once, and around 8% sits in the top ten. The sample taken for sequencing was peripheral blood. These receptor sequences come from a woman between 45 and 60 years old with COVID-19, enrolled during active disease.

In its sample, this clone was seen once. The CDR3 loop is CASSFPQEGITEAFF. The CDR3 region has the DNA TGTGCCAGCAGTTTCCCCCAGGAGGGTATCACTGAAGCTTTCTTT. The chain employs TRBV28 and TRBJ1-1; no definite D call. CDR1 is MDHEN, CDR2 SYDVKM, per germline. The CDR3 is made up of 15 amino acids. The V end was cut by 3 bases, the J end by 4 bases, with 15 bases between.

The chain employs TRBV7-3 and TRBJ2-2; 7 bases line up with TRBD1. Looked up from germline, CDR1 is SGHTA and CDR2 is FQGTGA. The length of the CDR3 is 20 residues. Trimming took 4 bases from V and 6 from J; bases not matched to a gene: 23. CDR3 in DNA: TGTGCCAGCAGCTCCTTACCGGGACAGTGGGGGATCAAGGACGCCGGGGAGCTGTTTTTT. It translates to CASSSLPGQWGIKDAGELFF.

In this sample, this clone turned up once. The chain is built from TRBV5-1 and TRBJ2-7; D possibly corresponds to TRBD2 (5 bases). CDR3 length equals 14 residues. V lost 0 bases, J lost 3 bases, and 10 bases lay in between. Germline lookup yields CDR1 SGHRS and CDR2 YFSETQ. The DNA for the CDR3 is TGCGCCAGCAGCTTGGACACGGAGGTCTACGAGCAGTACTTC. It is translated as CASSLDTEVYEQYF.

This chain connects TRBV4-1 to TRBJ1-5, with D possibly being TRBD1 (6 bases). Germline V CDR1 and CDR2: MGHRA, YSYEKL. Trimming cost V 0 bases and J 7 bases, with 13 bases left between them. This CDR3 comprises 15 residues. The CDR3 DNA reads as TGCGCCAGCAGCCAAGAGGGGGGGCTCGTCCAGCCCCAGCATTTT. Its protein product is CASSQEGGLVQPQHF.

CDR3 region: CASSSLGSNTEAFF. The CDR3 DNA reads TGTGCCAGCAGTTCGTTAGGGAGCAACACTGAAGCTTTCTTT. The rearrangement joins TRBV5-5 to TRBJ1-1; D is uncertain. V was pared by 5 bases and J by 2 bases, with 13 bases between. This CDR3 contains 14 residues. Germline V gene sequence: CDR1 SGHKS, CDR2 YYEKEE (reference sequence).

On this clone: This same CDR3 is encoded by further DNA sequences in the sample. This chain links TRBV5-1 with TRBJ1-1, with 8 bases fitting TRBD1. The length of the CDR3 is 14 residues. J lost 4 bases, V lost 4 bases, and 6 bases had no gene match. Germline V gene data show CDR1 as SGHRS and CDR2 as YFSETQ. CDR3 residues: CASSPRQGITEAFF. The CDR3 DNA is TGCGCCAGCAGCCCCAGACAGGGGATCACTGAAGCTTTCTTT.

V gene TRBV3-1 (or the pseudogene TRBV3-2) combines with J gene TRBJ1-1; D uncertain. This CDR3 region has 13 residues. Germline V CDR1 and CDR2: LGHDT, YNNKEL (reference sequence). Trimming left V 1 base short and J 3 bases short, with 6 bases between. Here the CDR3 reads CASSQGEYTEAFF. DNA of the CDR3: TGTGCCAGCAGCCAAGGAGAGTACACTGAAGCTTTCTTT.

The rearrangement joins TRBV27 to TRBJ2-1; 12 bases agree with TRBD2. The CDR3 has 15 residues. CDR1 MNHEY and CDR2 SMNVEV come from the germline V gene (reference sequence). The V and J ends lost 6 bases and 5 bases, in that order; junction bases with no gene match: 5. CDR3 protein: CASSRPSGGDNEQFF. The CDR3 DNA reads TGTGCCAGCAGCCGGCCTAGCGGGGGGGACAATGAGCAGTTCTTC.

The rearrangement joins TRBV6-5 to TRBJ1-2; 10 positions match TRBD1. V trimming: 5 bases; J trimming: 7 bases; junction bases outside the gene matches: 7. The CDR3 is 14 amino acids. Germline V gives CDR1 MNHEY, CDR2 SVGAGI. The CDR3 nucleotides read TGTGCCAGCAGTCCGACAGGGGGCGCGTTTGGCTACACCTTC. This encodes CASSPTGGAFGYTF.

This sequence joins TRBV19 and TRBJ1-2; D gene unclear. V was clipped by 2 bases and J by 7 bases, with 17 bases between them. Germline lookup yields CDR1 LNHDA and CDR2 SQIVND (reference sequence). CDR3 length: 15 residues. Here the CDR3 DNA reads TGTGCCAGTAGTATACTTCAGACCCCTACGGGTGGCTACACCTTC. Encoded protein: CASSILQTPTGGYTF.

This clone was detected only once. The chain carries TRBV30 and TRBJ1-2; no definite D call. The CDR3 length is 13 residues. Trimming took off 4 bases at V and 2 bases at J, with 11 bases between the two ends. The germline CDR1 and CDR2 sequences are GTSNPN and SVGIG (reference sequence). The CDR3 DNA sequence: TGTGCCTGGAATAGCGCCGAAAACTATGGCTACACCTTC. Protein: CAWNSAENYGYTF.

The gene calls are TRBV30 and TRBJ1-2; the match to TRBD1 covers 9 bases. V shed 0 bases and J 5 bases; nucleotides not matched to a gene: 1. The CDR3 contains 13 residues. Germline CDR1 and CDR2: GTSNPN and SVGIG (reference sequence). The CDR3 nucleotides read TGTGCCTGGAGTGTGGGGACAGGGTATGGCTACACCTTC. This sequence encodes CAWSVGTGYGYTF. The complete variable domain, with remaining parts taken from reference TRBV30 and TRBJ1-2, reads SQTIHQWPATLVQPVGSPLSLECTVEGTSNPNLYWYRQAAGRGLQLLFYSVGIGQISSEVPQNLSASRPQDRQFILSSKKLLLSDSGFYLCAWSVGTGYGYTFGSGTRLTVV.

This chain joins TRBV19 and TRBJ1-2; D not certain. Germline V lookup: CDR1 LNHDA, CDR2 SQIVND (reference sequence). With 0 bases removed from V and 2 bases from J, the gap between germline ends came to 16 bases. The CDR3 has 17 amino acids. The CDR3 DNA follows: TGTGCCAGTAGTATAGATCGAGGAATATTCAGCAACTATGGCTACACCTTC. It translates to CASSIDRGIFSNYGYTF.

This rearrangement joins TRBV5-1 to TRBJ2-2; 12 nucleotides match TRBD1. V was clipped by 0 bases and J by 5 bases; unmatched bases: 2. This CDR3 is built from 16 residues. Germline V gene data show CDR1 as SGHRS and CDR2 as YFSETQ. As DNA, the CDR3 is TGCGCCAGCAGCTTGGCGGGACAGGGGGCAACCGGGGAGCTGTTTTTT. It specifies CASSLAGQGATGELFF.

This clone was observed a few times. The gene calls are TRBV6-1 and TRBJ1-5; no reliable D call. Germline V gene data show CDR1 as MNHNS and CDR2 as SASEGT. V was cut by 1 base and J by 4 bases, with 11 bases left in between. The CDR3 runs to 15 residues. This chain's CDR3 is CASSEVGMVNQPQHF. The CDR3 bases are TGTGCCAGCAGTGAAGTGGGCATGGTAAATCAGCCCCAGCATTTT.

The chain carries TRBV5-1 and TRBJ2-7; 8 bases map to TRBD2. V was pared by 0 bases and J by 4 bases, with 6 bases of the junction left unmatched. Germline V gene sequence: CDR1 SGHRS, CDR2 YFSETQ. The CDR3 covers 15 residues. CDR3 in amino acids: CASSLVGGGAYEQYF. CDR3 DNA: TGCGCCAGCAGCTTGGTCGGGGGGGGCGCTTACGAGCAGTACTTC.

The DNA for the CDR3 is TGTGCCAGCAGTACTGGGACAGGGGTTGAAGCTTTCTTT. Its protein is CASSTGTGVEAFF. V usage is TRBV27 and J usage is TRBJ1-1; 10 nucleotides align to TRBD1. The CDR3 runs 13 residues. Per the germline V gene, CDR1 is MNHEY and CDR2 is SMNVEV (reference sequence). The junction had 4 bases not matched to a gene; V was cut back by 5 bases and J by 7 bases.

CDR3 nucleotide sequence: TGTGCCAGCAGTTACTCACAGGGAGTCAGGTTAACCGGGGAGCTGTTTTTT. It translates to CASSYSQGVRLTGELFF. This chain connects TRBV6-2 or TRBV6-3 to TRBJ2-2; maybe TRBD1 (6 bases). The CDR3 is 17 residues long. CDR1 MNHEY and CDR2 SVGEGT come from the germline V gene. The ends were cut back, 0 bases at V and 5 bases at J, with 16 bases in the middle.

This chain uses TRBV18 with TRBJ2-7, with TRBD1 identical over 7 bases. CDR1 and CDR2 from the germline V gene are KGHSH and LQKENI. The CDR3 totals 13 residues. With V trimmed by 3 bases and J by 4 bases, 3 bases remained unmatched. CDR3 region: CASSPGQVYEQYF. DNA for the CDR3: TGTGCCAGCTCACCCGGACAGGTTTACGAGCAGTACTTC.

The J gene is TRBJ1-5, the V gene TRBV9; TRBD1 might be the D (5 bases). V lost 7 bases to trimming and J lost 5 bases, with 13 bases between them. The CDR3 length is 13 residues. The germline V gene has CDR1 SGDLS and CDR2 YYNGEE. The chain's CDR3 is CASGGGLDQPQHF. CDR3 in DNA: TGTGCCAGCGGGGGGGGATTGGATCAGCCCCAGCATTTT.

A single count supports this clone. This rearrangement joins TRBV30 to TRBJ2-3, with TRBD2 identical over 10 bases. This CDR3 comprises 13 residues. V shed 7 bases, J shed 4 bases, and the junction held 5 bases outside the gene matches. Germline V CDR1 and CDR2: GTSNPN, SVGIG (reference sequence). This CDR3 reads CAFSSGGSDTQYF. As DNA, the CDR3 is TGTGCCTTCTCTAGCGGGGGATCAGATACGCAGTATTTT.

The CDR3, as DNA: TGTGCCAGCAGCTTACAGGTTAGCTCCTACAATGAGCAGTTCTTC. Translating it yields CASSLQVSSYNEQFF. The chain uses TRBV11-3 and TRBJ2-1; D remains ambiguous. V lost 2 bases and J lost 0, with 8 bases in between. Germline loops: CDR1 SGHNT, CDR2 YENEEA. The CDR3 is 15 amino acids.

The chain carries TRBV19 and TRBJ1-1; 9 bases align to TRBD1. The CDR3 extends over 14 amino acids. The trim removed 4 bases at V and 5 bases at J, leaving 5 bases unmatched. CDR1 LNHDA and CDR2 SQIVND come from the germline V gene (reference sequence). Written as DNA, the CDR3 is TGTGCCAGTAGTAAAGCCGGGACAGGGACTGAAGCTTTCTTT. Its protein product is CASSKAGTGTEAFF.

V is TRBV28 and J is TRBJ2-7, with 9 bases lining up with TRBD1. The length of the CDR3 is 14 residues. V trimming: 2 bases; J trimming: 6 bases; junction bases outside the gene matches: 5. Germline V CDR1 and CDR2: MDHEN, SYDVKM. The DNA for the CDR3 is TGTGCCAGCAGTTTAATGGCGGGACAGGGCGAGCAGTACTTC. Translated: CASSLMAGQGEQYF.

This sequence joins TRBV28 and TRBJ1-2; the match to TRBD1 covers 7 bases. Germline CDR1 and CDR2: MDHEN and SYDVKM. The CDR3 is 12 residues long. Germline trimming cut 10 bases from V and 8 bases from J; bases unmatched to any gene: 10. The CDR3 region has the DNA TGTGCCACCTATCAGGGGGATAACGGCTACACCTTC. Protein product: CATYQGDNGYTF.

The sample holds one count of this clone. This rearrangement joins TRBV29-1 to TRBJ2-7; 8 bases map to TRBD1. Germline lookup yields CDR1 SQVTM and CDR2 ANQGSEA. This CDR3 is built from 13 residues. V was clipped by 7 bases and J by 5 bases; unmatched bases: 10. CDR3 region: CSAGRSGGNEQYF. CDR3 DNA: TGCAGCGCCGGTCGGTCAGGGGGCAACGAGCAGTACTTC.

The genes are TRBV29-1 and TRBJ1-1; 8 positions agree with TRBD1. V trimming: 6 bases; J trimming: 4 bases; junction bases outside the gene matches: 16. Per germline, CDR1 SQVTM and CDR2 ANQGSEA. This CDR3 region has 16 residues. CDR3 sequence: CSVTPRTGFRTTEAFF. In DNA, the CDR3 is TGCAGCGTCACGCCCAGGACAGGGTTTAGGACCACTGAAGCTTTCTTT.

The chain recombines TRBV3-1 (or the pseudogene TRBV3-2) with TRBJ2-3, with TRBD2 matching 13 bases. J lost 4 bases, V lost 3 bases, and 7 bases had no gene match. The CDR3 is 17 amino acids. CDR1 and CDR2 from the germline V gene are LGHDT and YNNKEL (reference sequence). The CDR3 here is CASSHPTSGGDPDTQYF. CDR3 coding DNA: TGTGCCAGCAGCCATCCTACTAGCGGGGGGGACCCAGATACGCAGTATTTT.

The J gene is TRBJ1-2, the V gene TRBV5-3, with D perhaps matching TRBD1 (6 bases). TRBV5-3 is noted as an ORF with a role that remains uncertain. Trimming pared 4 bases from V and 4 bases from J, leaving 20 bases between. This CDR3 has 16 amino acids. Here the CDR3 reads CARSPPDSLWVYGYTF. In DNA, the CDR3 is TGTGCCAGAAGCCCCCCGGACAGCCTCTGGGTCTATGGCTACACCTTC.